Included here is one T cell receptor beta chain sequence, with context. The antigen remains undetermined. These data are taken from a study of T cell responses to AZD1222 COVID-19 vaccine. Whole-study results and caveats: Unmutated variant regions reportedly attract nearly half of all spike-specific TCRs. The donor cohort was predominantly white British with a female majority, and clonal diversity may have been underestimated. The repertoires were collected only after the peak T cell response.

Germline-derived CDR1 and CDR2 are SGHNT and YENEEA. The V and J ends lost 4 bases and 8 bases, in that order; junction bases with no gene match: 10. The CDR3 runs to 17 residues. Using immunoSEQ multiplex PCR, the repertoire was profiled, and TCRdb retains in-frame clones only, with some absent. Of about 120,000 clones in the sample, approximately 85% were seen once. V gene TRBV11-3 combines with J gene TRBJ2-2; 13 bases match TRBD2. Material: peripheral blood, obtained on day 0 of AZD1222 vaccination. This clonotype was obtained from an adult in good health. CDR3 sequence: CASSYRRTSGRSGELFF. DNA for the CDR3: TGTGCCAGCAGCTACCGGAGGACTAGCGGGAGATCTGGGGAGCTGTTTTTT.